This T cell receptor beta chain was identified during a study of cytomegalovirus exposure and HLA in healthy donors. In the study overall: From donors who were HLA-typed, an early data release held approximately 80 million unique TCRs. Study outcomes and limitations: For most TCR beta V segments, an earlier analysis put the productive rate at about 87% or about 30% of the time. The study had only CMV serostatus as immune exposure information.

The sample holds a few counts of this clone. Its specificity is unknown. V was pared by 5 bases and J by 6 bases, with 2 bases of the junction left unmatched. The CDR3 is 13 amino acids. Germline V gives CDR1 MNHEY, CDR2 SVGAGI. 60 Vbeta and 13 Jbeta primers were used in PCR. Here immunoSEQ multiplex PCR was the method, and the copy in TCRdb shows in-frame clones only, minus some. The data show over 250,000 clones, roughly two thirds seen once. Material: PBMCs. The chain has TRBV6-5 and TRBJ1-3; 9 bases fit TRBD1. The TCR comes from a female donor in good health and CMV-seronegative. This chain's CDR3 is CASSTGGENTIYF. CDR3 nucleotides: TGTGCCAGCAGTACAGGGGGCGAAAACACCATATATTTT.